The TCR beta chain under discussion was sequenced for a study of T-cell reconstitution after alpha-beta-depleted transplantation in children. Study-wide results and caveats: Newly generated T cells supplied most T-cell counts and diversity one year post-transplant.

Using unique molecular identifiers, the investigators prepared the TCRbeta library. One entry per CDR3 protein results from TCRdb running MiXCR on the PCR reads. The sample comprises 250,000 to 300,000 distinct CDR3 sequences, nearly 8% of which are singletons, and 9.1% rests with the top ten. In its sample, this clonotype was seen a few times. What it binds is not known. The specimen comprised peripheral blood, sampled 360 days after TCRalphabeta/CD19-depleted stem cell transplant. This receptor was obtained from a female patient between 2 and 15 years old who had a stem cell transplant for Fanconi anemia, so the T cells may come from the graft donor.

The chain's CDR3 is CASNVGGGQALTQQYF. The CDR3 region has the DNA TGTGCCAGCAACGTAGGGGGGGGACAGGCCCTTACCCAGCAGTACTTC. V is TRBV28 and J is TRBJ2-7; perhaps TRBD1 as D (8 bases). The CDR3 has 16 amino acids. Germline assignment: CDR1 MDHEN and CDR2 SYDVKM. Deletions cut 7 bases from V and 8 bases from J, with 27 bases between.